This entry features one T cell receptor beta chain sequence. This sample was taken from a study of shared clonotypes between healthy human individuals. Trimming took 1 base from V and 4 from J, leaving 10 bases between them. Germline V CDR1 and CDR2: MDHEN, SYDVKM. The CDR3 contains 14 residues. This table comes from immunoSEQ multiplex PCR, and its TCRdb copy is limited to in-frame clones, with some not included. Counted here are fewer than 2.5 million clones, approximately 93% occurring once; the ten biggest clones make up about 0.38%. J is TRBJ1-2 and V is TRBV28; D gene uncertain. The receptor comes from a man between 18 and 29 years old in good health. Some clones in this sample may be carry-over from other donors' samples. Sequencing was done on a sample of naive CD4+ T cells from PBMCs. Subset: CD45RA+ positively selected. CDR3 in DNA: TGTGCCAGCAGTTTATCGGGGTTCGGCTATGGCTACACCTTC. The encoded protein is CASSLSGFGYGYTF.